Following are 20 T cell receptor beta chains from one sample sequenced in a study of OX40 agonist ivuxolimab in advanced cancers. Clones were read by immunoSEQ multiplex PCR, and TCRdb kept only the in-frame ones, dropping some. The sample records 30,000 to 40,000 clones, more than 70% being singletons. This specimen was CD4+ or CD8+ T cells sorted from blood, taken in a trial of the OX40 agonist ivuxolimab. These receptors came from an adult with an advanced solid tumor such as melanoma, head and neck, liver or kidney cancer.

With regard to this clone: A junction boundary mismatches the germline segment, possibly from a read error. This chain links TRBV28 with TRBJ1-6; D gene uncertain. The length of the CDR3 is 13 residues. Germline V lookup: CDR1 MDHEN, CDR2 SYDVKM. The CDR3 spells CASSFDPFSPPHF. The DNA for the CDR3 is TGTGCCAGCAGTTTTGACCCGTTTTCACCCCCCCACTTT.

V gene TRBV19 combines with J gene TRBJ2-1; 7 bases align to TRBD2. Germline V gene lookup returns CDR1 LNHDA and CDR2 SQIVND (reference sequence). J was trimmed by 4 bases and V by 5 bases; bases with no gene match: 5. This CDR3 is built from 14 residues. The CDR3 coding sequence is TGTGCCAGTAGTCTGGCTAGCGGATACAATGAGCAGTTCTTC. Its translation: CASSLASGYNEQFF.

This clone was seen a single time. V and J are TRBV11-2 and TRBJ1-1; a weak D match, TRBD1 (6 bases). The germline V gene has CDR1 SGHAT and CDR2 FQNNGV. V dropped 4 bases and J dropped 5 bases, with 14 bases sitting between them. CDR3 length: 14 amino acids. The CDR3 reads CASSYRVGGTEAFF. The CDR3, as DNA: TGTGCCAGCAGCTACAGGGTGGGGGGGACTGAAGCTTTCTTT.

The chain joins TRBV7-6 to TRBJ2-2; possibly TRBD1 or TRBD2 for D (6 bases each). The CDR3 loop spans 17 amino acids. The V gene's germline CDR1 is SGHVS and CDR2 FNYEAQ. Trimming stripped 2 bases from V and 0 bases from J, with 13 bases between. CDR3 amino acids: CASSLPGAGTNTGELFF. For the CDR3, the DNA is TGTGCCAGCAGCTTACCGGGGGCAGGCACGAACACCGGGGAGCTGTTTTTT.

The chain links TRBV4-1 to TRBJ1-2; a possible D gene is TRBD1 (6 bases). Looked up from germline, CDR1 is MGHRA and CDR2 is YSYEKL. The length of the CDR3 is 16 residues. Trimming cost V 1 base and J 4 bases, with 16 bases left between them. The CDR3 here is CASSQVAGQGSYGYTF. CDR3 DNA: TGCGCCAGCAGCCAAGTCGCGGGGCAGGGGAGCTATGGCTACACCTTC.

The chain combines TRBV4-1 with TRBJ2-7; 9 bases map to TRBD1. The CDR3 is made up of 16 amino acids. CDR1 and CDR2 (germline): MGHRA, YSYEKL. V dropped 0 bases and J dropped 6; count of bases not matched to a gene: 9. The CDR3 region has the DNA TGCGCCAGCAGCCAAGATCCGGGACAGGGTATTACCGAGCAGTACTTC. It is translated as CASSQDPGQGITEQYF.

The chain uses TRBV11-2 and TRBJ2-1, with D perhaps TRBD1 (6 bases). V lost 2 bases and J 4 bases, leaving 12 bases between the germline ends. The CDR3 totals 15 residues. Germline V lookup: CDR1 SGHAT, CDR2 FQNNGV. The DNA for the CDR3 is TGTGCCAGCAGCTTAAGACAGGAAATTTACAATGAGCAGTTCTTC. Encoded protein: CASSLRQEIYNEQFF.

The chain couples TRBV7-9 to TRBJ1-2, with D possibly being TRBD1 (6 bases). Trimming removed 5 bases from V and 4 bases from J, with 20 bases in between. The CDR3 length is 16 residues. Germline lookup yields CDR1 SEHNR and CDR2 FQNEAQ (reference sequence). The CDR3 loop is CASSPTGGGSFYGYTF. The CDR3, as DNA: TGTGCCAGCAGCCCCACTGGGGGCGGCTCCTTCTATGGCTACACCTTC.

The chain is built from TRBV6-1 and TRBJ2-7, with a possible D match to TRBD1 (5 bases). V dropped 7 bases and J dropped 0 bases, with 13 bases sitting between them. This CDR3 spans 14 amino acids. In germline, CDR1 is MNHNS, CDR2 SASEGT. This chain's CDR3 is CASTLRGSSYEQYF. DNA of the CDR3: TGTGCCAGCACCTTAAGGGGCAGCTCCTACGAGCAGTACTTC.

V is TRBV7-8 and J is TRBJ1-5; no firm D call. Germline CDR1 is SGHVS and CDR2 is FQNEAQ. This CDR3 has 15 residues. Trimming stripped 4 bases from V and 3 bases from J, with 13 bases between. CDR3: CASSWGRLANQPQHF. The DNA for the CDR3 is TGTGCCAGCAGCTGGGGTAGGCTGGCCAATCAGCCCCAGCATTTT.

The chain carries TRBV6-5 and TRBJ1-5, with D perhaps matching TRBD1 (5 bases). The ends were cut back, 5 bases at V and 9 bases at J, with 17 bases in the middle. CDR1 and CDR2 from the germline V gene are MNHEY and SVGAGI. The CDR3 consists of 14 residues. The CDR3 DNA sequence: TGTGCCAGCAGTCCCTGGAGGGTCAGGGCGCCCCAGCATTTT. Amino acids: CASSPWRVRAPQHF.

The table lists this clone with a few counts. V is TRBV6-6 and J is TRBJ1-1; no definite D call. The CDR3 sequence is 11 residues long. Germline V gives CDR1 MNHNY, CDR2 SVGAGI (reference sequence). The germline V and J ends were trimmed by 10 bases and 5 bases, with 11 bases remaining between them. The CDR3 protein is CATTVLTEAFF. DNA for the CDR3: TGTGCCACCACGGTTTTGACTGAAGCTTTCTTT.

V gene TRBV19 combines with J gene TRBJ2-1, with D perhaps matching TRBD2 (5 bases). Germline CDR1 reads LNHDA; CDR2 reads SQIVND (reference sequence). This CDR3 contains 16 residues. The V gene lost 5 bases and the J gene lost 9 bases, with 23 bases spanning the gap. Written as DNA, the CDR3 is TGTGCCAGTAGTCCCGCCGAGGGAGCCTCCCTCGGTGAGCAGTTCTTC. Translation gives CASSPAEGASLGEQFF.

The chain recombines TRBV27 with TRBJ2-3; 10 nucleotides agree with TRBD2. From germline, CDR1 is MNHEY and CDR2 SMNVEV (reference sequence). J lost 5 bases, V lost 3 bases, and 8 bases had no gene match. This CDR3 contains 16 residues. The DNA for the CDR3 is TGTGCCAGCAGTTTCCTGTTAGCGGGAGGTGGAGATACGCAGTATTTT. It encodes CASSFLLAGGGDTQYF.

The chain joins TRBV11-2 to TRBJ2-7; D call uncertain. This CDR3 spans 15 amino acids. Germline V lookup: CDR1 SGHAT, CDR2 FQNNGV. V gave up 3 bases and J gave up 0 bases, with 12 bases separating them. The CDR3 region is CASSFPLASSYEQYF. CDR3 coding DNA: TGTGCCAGCAGCTTCCCCCTGGCTAGCTCCTACGAGCAGTACTTC.

The V gene is TRBV2, the J gene TRBJ2-7; the D gene could be TRBD1 or TRBD2 (5 bases each). Looked up from germline, CDR1 is SNHLY and CDR2 is FYNNEI. The length of the CDR3 is 14 residues. The germline V and J ends were trimmed by 4 bases and 3 bases, with 13 bases remaining between them. For the CDR3, the DNA is TGTGCCAGCAGTGGGGGACCGAATCGCTACGAGCAGTACTTC. This encodes CASSGGPNRYEQYF.

The chain links TRBV28 to TRBJ2-7; TRBD1 matches at 9 bases. Germline V CDR1 and CDR2: MDHEN, SYDVKM. J was trimmed by 3 bases and V by 8 bases; bases with no gene match: 5. CDR3 length: 13 residues. CDR3 DNA: TGTGCCAGCCACCCGGGACAGGGCTACGAGCAGTACTTC. Protein sequence: CASHPGQGYEQYF.

This rearrangement joins TRBV19 to TRBJ2-7; TRBD1 aligns across 10 bases. The germline V gene has CDR1 LNHDA and CDR2 SQIVND (reference sequence). The CDR3 is 16 residues long. Losses at the gene ends were 6 bases for V and 5 bases for J; bases not matched to a gene: 13. Here the CDR3 DNA reads TGTGCCAGTAGCCTATGTAGGGACAGGGGATGCGACGAGCAGTACTTC. Its translation is CASSLCRDRGCDEQYF.

This clone appeared once. This rearrangement joins TRBV2 to TRBJ1-6; maybe TRBD1 (6 bases). CDR3 length equals 16 residues. CDR1 and CDR2 from the germline V gene are SNHLY and FYNNEI. V lost 2 bases to trimming and J lost 6 bases, with 14 bases between them. The CDR3 protein is CASSETGFPINSPLHF. The DNA of the CDR3 is TGTGCCAGCAGTGAAACAGGGTTCCCTATTAATTCACCCCTCCACTTT.

In DNA, the CDR3 is TGTGCCATCAGTGGACCAACCGGGACAGGGGCCTACGAGCAGTACTTC. Its translation: CAISGPTGTGAYEQYF. The chain carries TRBV10-3 and TRBJ2-7; 10 positions agree with TRBD1. V lost 4 bases to trimming and J lost 2 bases; unmatched junction nucleotides: 8. The CDR3 is made up of 16 amino acids. CDR1 is ENHRY and CDR2 is SYGVKD in the germline V gene.